Presented here are 30 T cell receptor beta chains from one specimen sequenced in a study of identical twins. MiXCR, applied by TCRdb to the 5' RACE reads, yields one record per CDR3 protein. The sample contains 1.5 million to 2 million distinct CDR3 sequences, around 33% of which appear only once. The sample consisted of cord blood. All receptors derive from a newborn girl in good health.

As for this clonotype: A junction boundary mismatches the germline segment, possibly from a read error. This chain joins TRBV20-1 and TRBJ2-6; possible D gene TRBD2, 7 bases. Germline V lookup: CDR1 DFQATT, CDR2 SNEGSKA (reference sequence). This CDR3 contains 18 residues. CDR3: CSARGGPLSHSGANVLTF. Written as DNA, the CDR3 is TGCAGCGCTAGGGGGGGGCCGCTCTCTCACTCTGGGGCCAACGTCCTGACTTTC.

The V and J genes are TRBV12-3 or TRBV12-4 and TRBJ1-5; TRBD1 matches at 10 bases. The length of the CDR3 is 18 residues. The junction had 9 bases not matched to a gene; V was cut back by 1 base and J by 3 bases. The CDR3 reads CASSLGWTGGGLNQPQHF. CDR3 nucleotides: TGTGCCAGCAGTTTAGGGTGGACAGGGGGAGGCCTCAATCAGCCCCAGCATTTT.

The rearrangement links TRBV20-1 to TRBJ2-1; D may be TRBD2 (6 bases). Trimming shortened V by 3 bases and J by 5 bases, and 8 bases separated the two germline ends. Germline CDR1 and CDR2: DFQATT and SNEGSKA (reference sequence). The CDR3 length is 12 residues. As DNA, the CDR3 is TGCAGTGCTAGTAAGCGGGACAATGAGCAGTTCTTC. Translated: CSASKRDNEQFF.

This chain joins TRBV20-1 and TRBJ1-6; D is ambiguous. V lost 0 bases to trimming and J lost 0 bases, with 9 bases between them. Germline assignment: CDR1 DFQATT and CDR2 SNEGSKA (reference sequence). There are 16 residues in the CDR3. The CDR3, as DNA: TGCAGTGCTAGAGATCTGGGGAGCTCCTATAATTCACCCCTCCACTTT. Translating it yields CSARDLGSSYNSPLHF.

The J gene is TRBJ1-5, the V gene TRBV5-1; perhaps TRBD1 as D (6 bases). V lost 4 bases and J lost 2, with 13 bases in between. The CDR3 is 15 amino acids. Per the germline V gene, CDR1 is SGHRS and CDR2 is YFSETQ. The CDR3 here is CASSVDSTGNQPQHF. The CDR3 nucleotides read TGCGCCAGCAGCGTGGACAGTACGGGCAATCAGCCCCAGCATTTT.

Only a few counts were recorded for this clonotype. The chain is built from TRBV6-1 and TRBJ1-4, with TRBD1 matching 7 bases. With V trimmed by 5 bases and J by 12 bases, 6 bases remained unmatched. Germline assignment: CDR1 MNHNS and CDR2 SASEGT. CDR3 length equals 12 residues. Here the CDR3 reads CASSPDRAELFF. CDR3 in DNA: TGTGCCAGCAGTCCTGACAGGGCCGAACTGTTTTTT.

This clonotype showed up just a few times. The gene calls are TRBV18 and TRBJ2-3; the match to TRBD2 covers 10 bases. The CDR3 covers 18 residues. V was pared by 0 bases and J by 0 bases, with 6 bases of the junction left unmatched. Per the germline V gene, CDR1 is KGHSH and CDR2 is LQKENI. This chain's CDR3 is CASSPPASGSLSTDTQYF. CDR3 DNA sequence: TGTGCCAGCTCACCACCGGCTAGCGGGAGTTTAAGCACAGATACGCAGTATTTT.

This rearrangement joins TRBV12-3 or TRBV12-4 to TRBJ2-5; 10 bases match TRBD2. The J call may be in error: the DNA end matches TRBJ2-1 better. The CDR3 spans 15 residues. CDR3 region: CASRPLAGAQETQFF. CDR3 DNA: TGTGCCAGCAGACCTCTAGCGGGGGCACAAGAGACCCAGTTCTTC.

This clonotype showed up just a few times. The V and J genes are TRBV20-1 and TRBJ1-5; D gene uncertain. Germline V gene lookup returns CDR1 DFQATT and CDR2 SNEGSKA (reference sequence). Deletions cut 0 bases from V and 1 base from J, with 13 bases between. CDR3 length equals 16 residues. CDR3 sequence reads: CSARDTVAGSNQPQHF. The CDR3 bases are TGCAGTGCTAGAGATACGGTGGCAGGAAGCAATCAGCCCCAGCATTTT.

Worth noting for this clonotype: One base away lies a much larger clone, so this may be a sequencing read error. The chain carries TRBV10-3 and TRBJ2-5; 11 bases line up with TRBD2. The DNA end is more similar to TRBJ2-1, so the J call may be wrong. Germline V gene lookup returns CDR1 ENHRY and CDR2 SYGVKD. The CDR3 extends over 15 amino acids. CDR3 loop: CAISEGTSGQETQFF. For the CDR3, the DNA is TGTGCCATCAGTGAAGGGACTAGCGGCCAAGAGACCCAGTTCTTC.

This rearrangement joins TRBV10-3 to TRBJ2-1, with D perhaps matching TRBD1 or TRBD2 (5 bases each). The CDR3 runs to 14 residues. The V end was cut by 2 bases, the J end by 7 bases, with 12 bases between. The germline CDR1 and CDR2 sequences are ENHRY and SYGVKD. The CDR3 loop is CAISEIFEGNEQFF. As DNA, the CDR3 is TGTGCCATCAGTGAGATTTTTGAGGGGAATGAGCAGTTCTTC.

The genes are TRBV5-4 and TRBJ1-2; 7 bases map to TRBD1. The trim removed 4 bases at V and 4 bases at J, leaving 7 bases unmatched. Germline V gene sequence: CDR1 SGHNT, CDR2 YYREEE (reference sequence). The CDR3 extends over 14 amino acids. The CDR3 nucleotides read TGTGCCAGCAGCCCCGACAGGGATCTCTATGGCTACACCTTC. This gives the protein CASSPDRDLYGYTF.

The genes are TRBV5-1 and TRBJ2-3; TRBD2 matches at 9 bases. The CDR3 contains 17 residues. From germline, CDR1 is SGHRS and CDR2 YFSETQ. Trimming removed 0 bases from V and 2 bases from J; junction bases left unmatched: 7. DNA for the CDR3: TGCGCCAGCAGCTTGGAACGGGGGACTAGCTCCACAGATACGCAGTATTTT. This translates into CASSLERGTSSTDTQYF. The whole variable domain, remainder taken from reference TRBV5-1 and TRBJ2-3, is KAGVTQTPRYLIKTRGQQVTLSCSPISGHRSVSWYQQTPGQGLQFLFEYFSETQRNKGNFPGRFSGRQFSNSRSEMNVSTLELGDSALYLCASSLERGTSSTDTQYFGPGTRLTVL.

This clonotype has a handful of counts. The chain is built from TRBV12-3 or TRBV12-4 and TRBJ2-1; D possibly corresponds to TRBD1 (5 bases). With 6 bases removed from V and 5 bases from J, the gap between germline ends came to 20 bases. This CDR3 region has 16 residues. CDR3 bases: TGTGCCAGCAGCCCTAGGGGCCAGGCCCAGCACAATGAGCAGTTCTTC. It codes for CASSPRGQAQHNEQFF.

The chain recombines TRBV12-3 or TRBV12-4 with TRBJ2-1; D is possibly TRBD1 or TRBD2 (6 bases each). The V gene lost 3 bases and the J gene lost 1 base, with 16 bases spanning the gap. The CDR3 loop spans 17 amino acids. The CDR3 coding sequence is TGTGCCAGCAGTTTGGGGGCGGGATCACGTTCCTACAATGAGCAGTTCTTC. Encoded protein: CASSLGAGSRSYNEQFF.

This chain uses TRBV20-1 with TRBJ2-1; maybe TRBD1 (6 bases). Germline CDR1 reads DFQATT; CDR2 reads SNEGSKA (reference sequence). Deletions cut 1 base from V and 0 bases from J, with 13 bases between. The CDR3 spans 16 residues. The CDR3: CSARAPTGSSYNEQFF. DNA of the CDR3: TGCAGTGCTAGAGCCCCGACAGGTAGCTCCTACAATGAGCAGTTCTTC.

The chain carries TRBV20-1 and TRBJ2-3; the D gene is possibly TRBD2 (6 bases). V lost 0 bases to trimming and J lost 6 bases, with 10 bases between them. The CDR3 spans 13 residues. Germline CDR1 DFQATT, CDR2 SNEGSKA (reference sequence). The CDR3 spells CSARDPGEDTQYF. The CDR3 DNA reads TGCAGTGCTAGAGATCCGGGGGAGGATACGCAGTATTTT.

This clonotype has just a few counts. The gene calls are TRBV7-2 and TRBJ2-1, with D unclear. Germline CDR1 SGHTA, CDR2 FQGNSA. The CDR3 contains 14 residues. V lost 2 bases, J lost 4 bases, and 9 bases lay in between. DNA of the CDR3: TGTGCCAGCAGCTTACGGGCCAGATACAATGAGCAGTTCTTC. Its translation: CASSLRARYNEQFF.

This clonotype was picked up a small number of times. This chain joins TRBV4-2 and TRBJ1-2; perhaps TRBD1 as D (6 bases). The CDR3 consists of 18 residues. CDR1 and CDR2 from the germline V gene are LGHNA and YNFKEQ. V lost 4 bases, J lost 0 bases, and 21 bases lay in between. The chain's CDR3 is CASSLFRDTGRANYGYTF. DNA for the CDR3: TGTGCCAGCAGCCTGTTTCGGGACACCGGCCGGGCTAACTATGGCTACACCTTC.

This rearrangement joins TRBV7-9 to TRBJ1-2, with no clear D. V was pared by 5 bases and J by 1 base, with 17 bases between. Germline lookup yields CDR1 SEHNR and CDR2 FQNEAQ (reference sequence). The CDR3 is 16 amino acids. CDR3 sequence: CASSPFPGLFNYGYTF. DNA for the CDR3: TGTGCCAGCAGCCCCTTTCCGGGTCTGTTTAACTATGGCTACACCTTC. The full variable domain, in which reference TRBV7-9 and TRBJ1-2 provide the parts outside the CDR3, is DTGVSQNPRHKITKRGQNVTFRCDPISEHNRLYWYRQTLGQGPEFLTYFQNEAQLEKSRLLSDRFSAERPKGSFSTLEIQRTEQGDSAMYLCASSPFPGLFNYGYTFGSGTRLTVV.

This clonotype appeared a few times. V is TRBV20-1 and J is TRBJ1-2; 8 bases line up with TRBD1. There are 12 residues in the CDR3. The V gene end was trimmed by 3 bases and the J gene end by 7 bases; junction bases not matched to a gene: 4. The germline V gene encodes CDR1 DFQATT and CDR2 SNEGSKA (reference sequence). In DNA form, the CDR3 reads TGCAGTGCTAGTCAACAGGGGGTTGGCTACACCTTC. Amino acid sequence: CSASQQGVGYTF.

The chain combines TRBV2 with TRBJ2-1; D is possibly TRBD2 (6 bases). The CDR3 sequence is 15 residues long. V was pared by 6 bases and J by 4 bases, with 16 bases between. The germline V gene has CDR1 SNHLY and CDR2 FYNNEI. CDR3 in amino acids: CASSERSGQYNEQFF. CDR3 bases: TGTGCCAGCAGCGAGAGGAGCGGGCAATACAATGAGCAGTTCTTC.

This clonotype occurred once. The CDR3 DNA sequence: TGTGCCAGCAGACTTTGGGACTTAAACACCGGGGAGCTGTTTTTT. Its translation is CASRLWDLNTGELFF. The gene calls are TRBV2 and TRBJ2-2; possibly TRBD2 for D (6 bases). Trimming took off 6 bases at V and 2 bases at J, with 13 bases between the two ends. Looked up from germline, CDR1 is SNHLY and CDR2 is FYNNEI. The CDR3 is 15 residues long.

The chain carries TRBV12-3 or TRBV12-4 and TRBJ1-5; possibly TRBD1 for D (5 bases). V was shortened by 1 base and J by 6 bases, with 13 bases between the two germline ends. This CDR3 spans 15 amino acids. The CDR3 loop is CASSLERQFGQPQHF. The CDR3 bases are TGTGCCAGCAGTTTAGAGAGACAGTTTGGTCAGCCCCAGCATTTT.

The V gene is TRBV7-2, the J gene TRBJ2-5; D may correspond to TRBD1 or TRBD2 (5 bases each). V lost 2 bases and J 3 bases, leaving 16 bases between the germline ends. The CDR3 is 16 amino acids. CDR1 is SGHTA and CDR2 is FQGNSA in the germline V gene. CDR3 DNA: TGTGCCAGCAGCTTATGGGGGAGTAGCGAGAAAGAGACCCAGTACTTC. This codes for CASSLWGSSEKETQYF.

The CDR3 is CASSLGGGFSTDTQYF. The CDR3 DNA sequence: TGTGCCAGCAGCTTAGGAGGCGGGTTTAGCACAGATACGCAGTATTTT. V is TRBV7-2 and J is TRBJ2-3; perhaps TRBD2 as D (5 bases). Trimming stripped 1 base from V and 0 bases from J, with 11 bases between. The CDR3 runs 16 residues. Germline CDR1 reads SGHTA; CDR2 reads FQGNSA.

J is TRBJ2-1 and V is TRBV5-5; D gene unclear. V lost 4 bases to trimming and J lost 4 bases, with 15 bases between them. Germline V gives CDR1 SGHKS, CDR2 YYEKEE (reference sequence). The CDR3 has 15 amino acids. CDR3 nucleotides: TGTGCCAGCAGCCTAACCCTGACGGTTTACAATGAGCAGTTCTTC. It is translated as CASSLTLTVYNEQFF.

This chain connects TRBV12-3 or TRBV12-4 to TRBJ2-2; 11 bases fit TRBD2. The length of the CDR3 is 16 residues. The V segment lost 5 bases and the J segment 5 bases; nucleotides outside the gene matches: 7. The DNA for the CDR3 is TGTGCCAGCAGTCCCCCCCTAGCGGGGGGTACCGGGGAGCTGTTTTTT. Translation gives CASSPPLAGGTGELFF.

Regarding this clonotype: A much larger clone lies a single base off, so this may be a read error. The chain links TRBV7-9 to TRBJ2-4; D is tentatively TRBD1 or TRBD2 (6 bases each). With 1 base removed from V and 13 bases from J, the gap between germline ends came to 20 bases. CDR1 is SEHNR, CDR2 FQNEAQ, per germline (reference sequence). This CDR3 is built from 15 residues. Here the CDR3 reads CASSLVQEGVHEQYF. CDR3 bases: TGTGCCAGCAGCTTAGTACAGGAGGGGGTTCATGAGCAGTACTTC. Together with reference TRBV7-9 and TRBJ2-4, the CDR3 gives the full variable domain: DTGVSQNPRHKITKRGQNVTFRCDPISEHNRLYWYRQTLGQGPEFLTYFQNEAQLEKSRLLSDRFSAERPKGSFSTLEIQRTEQGDSAMYLCASSLVQEGVHEQYFGAGTRLSVL.

The rearrangement joins TRBV20-1 to TRBJ1-1, with no clear D. The V end lost 0 bases, the J end lost 1 base, and 6 bases lay between the germline ends. CDR3 length equals 13 residues. CDR1 and CDR2 from the germline V gene are DFQATT and SNEGSKA (reference sequence). The CDR3 nucleotides read TGCAGTGCTAGAGATACAACGAACACTGAAGCTTTCTTT. Its protein is CSARDTTNTEAFF.